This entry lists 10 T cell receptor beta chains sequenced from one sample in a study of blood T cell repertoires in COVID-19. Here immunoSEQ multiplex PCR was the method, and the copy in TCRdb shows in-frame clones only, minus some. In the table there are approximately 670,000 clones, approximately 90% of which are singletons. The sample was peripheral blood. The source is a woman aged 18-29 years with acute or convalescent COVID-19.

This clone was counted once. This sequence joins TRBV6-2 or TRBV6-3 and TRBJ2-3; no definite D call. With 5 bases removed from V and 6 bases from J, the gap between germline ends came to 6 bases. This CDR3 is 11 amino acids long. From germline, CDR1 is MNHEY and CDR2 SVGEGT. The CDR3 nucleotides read TGTGCCAGCAGTCTATTTGATACGCAGTATTTT. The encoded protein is CASSLFDTQYF.

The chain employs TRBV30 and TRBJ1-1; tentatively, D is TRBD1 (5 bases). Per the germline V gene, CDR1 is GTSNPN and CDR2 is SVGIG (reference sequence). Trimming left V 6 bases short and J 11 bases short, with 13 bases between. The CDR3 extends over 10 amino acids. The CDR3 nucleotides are TGTGCCTGCCTTAGCGGGGCCGCTTTCTTT. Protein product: CACLSGAAFF.

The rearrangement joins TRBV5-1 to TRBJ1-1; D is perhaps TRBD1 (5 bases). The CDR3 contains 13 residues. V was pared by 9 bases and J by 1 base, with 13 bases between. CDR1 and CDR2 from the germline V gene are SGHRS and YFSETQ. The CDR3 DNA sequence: TGCGCCACGGGGGAACAGCCGAACACTGAAGCTTTCTTT. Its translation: CATGEQPNTEAFF.

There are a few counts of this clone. CDR3 sequence reads: CASQQDYGYTF. As DNA, the CDR3 is TGTGCCAGCCAACAGGACTATGGCTACACCTTC. The chain uses TRBV12-3 or TRBV12-4 and TRBJ1-2; D may be TRBD1 (5 bases). CDR3 length: 11 amino acids. Deletions cut 8 bases from V and 3 bases from J, with 7 bases between.

CDR3 sequence (DNA): TGTGCCAGCAGCCCCATTGGACAGGGGATATTTATGGGAGGCTACACCTTC. Translating it yields CASSPIGQGIFMGGYTF. The J gene is TRBJ1-2, the V gene TRBV5-5; 9 bases fit TRBD1. This CDR3 comprises 17 residues. Germline-derived CDR1 and CDR2 are SGHKS and YYEKEE (reference sequence). Germline trimming cut 4 bases from V and 8 bases from J; bases unmatched to any gene: 18.

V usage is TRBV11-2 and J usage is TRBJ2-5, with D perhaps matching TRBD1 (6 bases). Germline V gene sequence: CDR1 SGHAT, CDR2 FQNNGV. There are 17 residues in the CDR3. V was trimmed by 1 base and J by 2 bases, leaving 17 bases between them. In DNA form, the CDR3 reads TGTGCCAGCAGCTTAGCAGACCTTTGGACAGAGCAAGAGACCCAGTACTTC. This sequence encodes CASSLADLWTEQETQYF.

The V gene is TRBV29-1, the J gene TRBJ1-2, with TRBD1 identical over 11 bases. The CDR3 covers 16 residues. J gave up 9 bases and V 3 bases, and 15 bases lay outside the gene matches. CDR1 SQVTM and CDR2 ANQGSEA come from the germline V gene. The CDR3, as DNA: TGCAGCGTTGAGGCCGGAGCTGGGGACAGGGGGTTAAGCTACACCTTC. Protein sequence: CSVEAGAGDRGLSYTF.

The CDR3 reads CASVLMGGYEQYF. The CDR3 DNA follows: TGTGCCAGCGTACTAATGGGGGGCTACGAGCAGTACTTC. The chain carries TRBV7-2 and TRBJ2-7; maybe TRBD2 (6 bases). Germline-derived CDR1 and CDR2 are SGHTA and FQGNSA. Trimming removed 8 bases from V and 3 bases from J, with 14 bases in between. The length of the CDR3 is 13 residues.

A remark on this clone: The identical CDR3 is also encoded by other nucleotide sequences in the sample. CDR3 coding DNA: TGTGCCAGCAGCGTCGGGGGTCGCACTGAAGCTTTCTTT. Amino acids: CASSVGGRTEAFF. V is TRBV9 and J is TRBJ1-1; tentative D call: TRBD1 (5 bases). Germline V CDR1 and CDR2: SGDLS, YYNGEE. The CDR3 is 13 residues long. V lost 2 bases and J lost 4, with 9 bases in between. The variable domain in full, with the rest retrieved from reference TRBV9 and TRBJ1-1, is DSGVTQTPKHLITATGQRVTLRCSPRSGDLSVYWYQQSLDQGLQFLIQYYNGEERAKGNILERFSAQQFPDLHSELNLSSLELGDSALYFCASSVGGRTEAFFGQGTRLTVV.

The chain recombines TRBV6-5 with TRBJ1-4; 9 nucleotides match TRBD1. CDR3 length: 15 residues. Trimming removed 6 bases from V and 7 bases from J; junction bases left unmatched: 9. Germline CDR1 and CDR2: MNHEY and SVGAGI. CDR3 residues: CASRIQGATGEKLFF. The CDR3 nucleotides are TGTGCCAGCAGAATACAGGGGGCTACTGGTGAAAAACTGTTTTTT.